This T cell receptor beta chain was identified in a study of response to subunit inactivated influenza vaccine. Study-wide results and limits: Authors proposed each seasonal influenza vaccination draws in few new T cells.

This CDR3 has 16 residues. CDR1 is MDHEN and CDR2 is SYDVKM in the germline V gene. Trimming removed 7 bases from V and 7 bases from J; junction bases left unmatched: 14. TCRdb fed the RT-PCR reads into MiXCR, producing one record per CDR3 protein. The sample has 650,000 to 850,000 distinct CDR3 sequences; about 15% are singletons. Turning to this clonotype: What it recognizes is unknown.

The source material was PBMCs from blood, sampled approximately 15 days before vaccination. The clonotype comes from a middle-aged man who received an inactivated influenza vaccine. The rearrangement joins TRBV28 to TRBJ2-5, with 11 bases aligning to TRBD2. The CDR3 DNA is TGTGCCAGCACCCCTGGGATAGCGGGAGGGCCGGGGACCCAGTACTTC. Protein sequence: CASTPGIAGGPGTQYF.